These T cell receptor beta chains were read from a single sample in a study of T cell changes during pregnancy in multiple sclerosis. Using immunoSEQ multiplex PCR, the repertoire was profiled, and TCRdb retains in-frame clones only, with some absent. The sample lists about 69,000 clones, 85% to 95% occurring once. The input for sequencing was peripheral blood, taken in the third trimester of pregnancy. These receptors were taken from a female donor in good health, enrolled as a control in a pregnancy study. CDR3s include the opening cysteine and the closing phenylalanine or tryptophan. Fields, in order: J gene, clone size, V gene, CDR3 length, D gene, CDR3 DNA, CDR3 protein. The D gene is left open where the match is weak. For some rows the clone size is stated as once, few or many, or as a class when expanded; others skip it.

TRBJ2-3 . TRBV7-3 12 . TGTGCCAGCAGCTTATCGGGACTCCCAACGTATTTT CASSLSGLPTYF
TRBJ2-7 . TRBV19 13 . TGTGCCAGTAGTCCGACTCCCGCCTACGAGCAGTACTTC CASSPTPAYEQYF
TRBJ1-2 . TRBV25-1 15 . TGTGCCAGCAGTAGAACAGGACCTACTAACTATGGCTACACCTTC CASSRTGPTNYGYTF
TRBJ2-2 . TRBV7-9 14 . TGTGCCAGCAGCTTAGTGGACTCCCCGCTGGAGCTGTTTTTT CASSLVDSPLELFF
TRBJ2-3 . TRBV5-1 18 TRBD2 TGCGCCAGCTCTCGACGGGGCGGGAGACTCCCCGAGGGAGATACGCAGTATTTT CASSRRGGRLPEGDTQYF
TRBJ2-5 few TRBV4-2 15 TRBD2 TGTGCCAGCAGCCAAGATCGCGGGGGCCAAGAGACCCAGTACTTC CASSQDRGGQETQYF
TRBJ2-3 . TRBV6-5 15 . TGTGCCAGCAGCAACCGAGGCGGGAGCACAGATACGCAGTATTTT CASSNRGGSTDTQYF
TRBJ2-1 . TRBV6-5 15 TRBD2 TGTGCCAGCAAATTCATCCTAGCGGGAGCCGATGAGCAGTTCTTC CASKFILAGADEQFF
TRBJ2-3 . TRBV27 14 TRBD2 TGTGCCAGCAGCTCTAGCGGGAGAGGAGATACGCAGTATTTT CASSSSGRGDTQYF
TRBJ1-6 few TRBV19 12 . TGTGCCAGTAGTATTCCGAATTCACCCCTCCACTTT CASSIPNSPLHF
TRBJ1-1 . TRBV11-2 12 . TGTGCCAGCAGCTTACCGTACACTGAAGCTTTCTTT CASSLPYTEAFF
TRBJ2-3 . TRBV15 16 . TGTGCCACCAGCAGACGGGGTGGCACTGGCACAGATACGCAGTATTTT CATSRRGGTGTDTQYF
TRBJ1-3 . TRBV6-6 15 . TGTGCCAGCAGTCCCCCGTTTCGTGCTGGAAACACCATATATTTT CASSPPFRAGNTIYF
TRBJ2-2 once TRBV4-1 14 . TGCGCCAGCAGCCAACCTACAGGGTCCGGGGAGCTGTTTTTT CASSQPTGSGELFF
TRBJ2-2 . TRBV7-3 14 TRBD1 TGTGCCAGCAGATTCGACAGGGACAACGGGGAGCTGTTTTTT CASRFDRDNGELFF
TRBJ2-1 . TRBV7-2 14 . TGTGCCAGCAGCTTAGCCCCTCTAGCCAATGAGCAGTTCTTC CASSLAPLANEQFF
TRBJ2-5 . TRBV5-1 16 TRBD2 TGCGCCAGCAGCTTGGGACTAGCGGGAGTAGAGGAGACCCAGTACTTC CASSLGLAGVEETQYF
TRBJ2-3 . TRBV11-2 16 . TGTGCCAGCAGCTTAGGCAGCGGGCGGCCCACAGATACGCAGTATTTT CASSLGSGRPTDTQYF
TRBJ2-1 . TRBV5-6 12 . TGTGCCAGCATGAGACTATACAATGAGCAGTTCTTC CASMRLYNEQFF
TRBJ2-2 . TRBV7-3 15 TRBD2 TGTGCCAGCAGCTTACTAGCGGGAAGGGGCGGGGAGCTGTTTTTT CASSLLAGRGGELFF
TRBJ1-2 . TRBV19 15 . TGTGCCAGTAGTATAGAGGCCGGAGCTAACTATGGCTACACCTTC CASSIEAGANYGYTF
TRBJ2-1 . TRBV28 15 . TGTGCCAGCAGTTCCCGGGGTGACCACTACAATGAGCAGTTCTTC CASSSRGDHYNEQFF
TRBJ2-7 . TRBV27 13 TRBD1 TGTGCCAGCAGTCTGACAGGGGCGTACGAGCAGTACTTC CASSLTGAYEQYF
TRBJ2-1 . TRBV19 15 TRBD2 TGTGCCAGTAGTAGACTAGCACTCTCCTACAATGAGCAGTTCTTC CASSRLALSYNEQFF
TRBJ2-3 . TRBV14 14 TRBD1 TGTGCCAGCAGCCTCTCCGGGTCGGACAGGGGAGGGTATTTT CASSLSGSDRGGYF
TRBJ2-3 . TRBV27 14 . TGTGCCAGCAGTTCCCCCGTTGCCGCGCATACGCAGTATTTT CASSSPVAAHTQYF
TRBJ1-2 . TRBV7-2 15 TRBD1 TGTGCCAGCAGCCCTTCCAAGCGGACAGGGGTCGGCTACACCTTC CASSPSKRTGVGYTF
TRBJ2-3 . TRBV18 14 . TGTGCCAGCTCACCCTTTACTGAGGGAGATACGCAGTATTTT CASSPFTEGDTQYF
TRBJ1-5 . TRBV28 14 . TGTGCCAGCAGTTTTTTTCGGGGTAATCAGCCCCAGCATTTT CASSFFRGNQPQHF
TRBJ1-2 . TRBV7-9 15 . TGTGCCAGCAGCTTAGGGCAGGGAGGGAGCTATGGCTACACCTTC CASSLGQGGSYGYTF
TRBJ2-7 . TRBV6-6 15 TRBD1 TGTGCCAGCGCGGGAACCCGGACAGGGAGCTACGAGCAGTACTTC CASAGTRTGSYEQYF
TRBJ2-7 . TRBV6-5 15 TRBD1 TGTGCCAGCAGTTATCAGACAGGGGGGGCCTACGAGCAGTACTTC CASSYQTGGAYEQYF
TRBJ2-7 . TRBV2 11 . TGTGCCACCCAGCAGGGCCACGAGCAGTACTTC CATQQGHEQYF
TRBJ2-5 . TRBV5-1 15 . TGCGCCAGCAGCTTAGGTCAGGGGATGAAAGAGACCCAGTACTTC CASSLGQGMKETQYF
TRBJ2-7 . TRBV4-2 12 . TGTGCCAGCAGCTCACTAGGTGTTGAGCAGTACTTC CASSSLGVEQYF
TRBJ2-2 . TRBV7-9 14 . TGTGCCAGCAGCTTAGCAGCCGGGGCCGGGGAGCTGTTTTTT CASSLAAGAGELFF
TRBJ2-5 . TRBV18 15 . TGTGCCAGCTCACCTCGCGGGTCCGCCGAAGAGACCCAGTACTTC CASSPRGSAEETQYF
TRBJ2-2 . TRBV6-1 13 . TGTGCCACTTCAGAGGGTGATGCCGGGGAGCTGTTTTTT CATSEGDAGELFF
TRBJ2-6 . TRBV7-9 17 TRBD1 TGTGCCAGCAGCCCCAGGACAGGGGTGCACGGGGCCAACGTCCTGACTTTC CASSPRTGVHGANVLTF
TRBJ2-1 . TRBV7-7 15 TRBD2 TGTGCTAGCAGCTTAGGGACTAGCGGGTACAATGAGCAGTTCTTC CASSLGTSGYNEQFF
TRBJ2-3 . TRBV27 15 . TGTGCCAGCAGTTTATCGGGACTCAGCACAGATACGCAGTATTTT CASSLSGLSTDTQYF
TRBJ2-3 once TRBV27 13 TRBD2 TGTGCCAGCAGTCCCCGGGGGGGAAATACGCAGTATTTT CASSPRGGNTQYF
TRBJ1-2 . TRBV6-1 13 . TGTGCCAGCAGTGAGGGCCCTTCCTATGGCTACACCTTC CASSEGPSYGYTF
TRBJ1-1 once TRBV7-9 14 . TGTGCCAGCACCCTCGCCAGGGTGGGCACTGAAGCTTTCTTT CASTLARVGTEAFF
TRBJ1-2 . TRBV5-4 14 . TGTGCCAGCAGCTTGCCCTATGACAGCTATGGCTACACCTTC CASSLPYDSYGYTF
TRBJ1-2 once TRBV5-5 12 . TGTGCCAGCAGCCCAGAAAACTATGGCTACACCTTC CASSPENYGYTF
TRBJ2-7 . TRBV6-5 15 . TGTGCCAGCAGCCCCATTGCTAGCGCGGCCTACGAGCAGTACTTC CASSPIASAAYEQYF
TRBJ2-1 . TRBV29-1 14 . TGCAGCGTTGATCCAGTGCAATCCTACAATGAGCAGTTCTTC CSVDPVQSYNEQFF
TRBJ2-7 . TRBV10-3 13 TRBD1 TGTGCCACTTCCCGGGACAGGGGTAACGAGCAGTACTTC CATSRDRGNEQYF
TRBJ2-5 once TRBV18 15 . TGTGCCAGCTCACCGTCGCGACAGGTACAAGAGACCCAGTACTTC CASSPSRQVQETQYF
TRBJ2-4 . TRBV28 15 . TGTGCCAGCAGTAGGGGGGGAGTAGGCAAAAACATTCAGTACTTC CASSRGGVGKNIQYF